This T cell receptor (beta chain) was observed in a study of OX40 agonist ivuxolimab in advanced cancers. Study-wide background: The study enrolled dose-escalation patients with hepatocellular carcinoma, melanoma, renal cell or head and neck cancer.

The V gene lost 4 bases and the J gene lost 0 bases, with 7 bases spanning the gap. The CDR3 loop spans 14 amino acids. CDR1 and CDR2 (germline): SGHRS, YFSETQ. Study-wide results and caveats: Fewer expanded clones were found on average in CD4+ than in CD8+ T cells.

Measured with immunoSEQ multiplex PCR; TCRdb has only the in-frame clones, and not every one. Of about 78,000 clones detected, 92% appear once; the ten largest clones hold about 2.8%. On this clone: The antigen remains unidentified.

This sequence originates from an adult with an advanced solid tumor such as melanoma, head and neck, liver or kidney cancer. Specimen: CD4+ or CD8+ T cells sorted from blood, collected in a trial of the OX40 agonist ivuxolimab. This chain uses TRBV5-1 with TRBJ2-2; D unclear. This CDR3 reads CASSPRTNTGELFF. As DNA, the CDR3 is TGCGCCAGCAGCCCCCGGACGAACACCGGGGAGCTGTTTTTT. The whole variable domain, filled in from reference TRBV5-1 and TRBJ2-2, reads KAGVTQTPRYLIKTRGQQVTLSCSPISGHRSVSWYQQTPGQGLQFLFEYFSETQRNKGNFPGRFSGRQFSNSRSEMNVSTLELGDSALYLCASSPRTNTGELFFGEGSRLTVL.